This T cell receptor beta chain comes out of a study of CD8 T cells in Susac syndrome. Germline CDR1 reads WSHSY; CDR2 reads SAAADI. The germline V and J ends were trimmed by 2 bases and 1 base, with 9 bases remaining between them. The CDR3 extends over 14 amino acids. Peripheral blood CD8+ and CD4+ T cells were profiled by TCR beta sequencing. The multiple sclerosis control group consisted of treatment-naive patients whose relapsing-remitting disease, which was either stable or active, fulfilled revised McDonald criteria. TEMRA cells were FACS-enriched, with CD8+ and CD4+ T cells isolated negatively. Random hexamers were used to reverse transcribe roughly 0.45 to 1 ug of RNA. Amplification of TCR beta CDR3 by immunoSEQ multiplex PCR spanned 54 Vbeta and 13 Jbeta. TCRdb reprocessed the immunoSEQ multiplex PCR reads with MiXCR, giving one entry per CDR3 protein. This table holds under 550,000 distinct CDR3 sequences, more than 80% found once.

The sequenced material came from CD8+ T cells from PBMCs. The origin of this receptor is a human donor with multiple sclerosis. The chain has TRBV10-2 and TRBJ2-7, with D tentatively TRBD1 (5 bases). The CDR3 DNA follows: TGCGCCAGCAGTGAGATGGGGCTATCCTACGAGCAGTACTTC. Translated, it gives CASSEMGLSYEQYF.